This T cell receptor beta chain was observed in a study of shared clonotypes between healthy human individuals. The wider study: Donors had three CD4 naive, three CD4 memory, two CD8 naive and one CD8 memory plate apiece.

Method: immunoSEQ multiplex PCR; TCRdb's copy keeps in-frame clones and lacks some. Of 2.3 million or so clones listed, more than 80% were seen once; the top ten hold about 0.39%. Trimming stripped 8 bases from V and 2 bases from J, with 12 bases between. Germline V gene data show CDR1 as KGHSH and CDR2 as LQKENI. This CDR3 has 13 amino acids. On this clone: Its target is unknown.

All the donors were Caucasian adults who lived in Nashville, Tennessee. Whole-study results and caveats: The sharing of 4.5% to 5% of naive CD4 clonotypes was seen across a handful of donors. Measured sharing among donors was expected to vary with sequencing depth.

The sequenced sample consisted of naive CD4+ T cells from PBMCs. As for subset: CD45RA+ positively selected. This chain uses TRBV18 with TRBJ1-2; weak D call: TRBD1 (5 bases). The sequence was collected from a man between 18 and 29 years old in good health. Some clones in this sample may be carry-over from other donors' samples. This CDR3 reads CASRSDRNYGYTF. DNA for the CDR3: TGTGCCAGCCGTTCTGACAGAAACTATGGCTACACCTTC.